This T cell receptor beta chain was sequenced in a study of blood T cell repertoires in COVID-19. For the study at large: There were acute and convalescent COVID-19 samples, and they came from the United States, Italy and Spain.

In germline, CDR1 is SGHTA, CDR2 FQGNSA. This CDR3 is built from 15 residues. The V end was cut by 1 base, the J end by 4 bases, with 12 bases between. In the authors' methods: Counts of nucleated cells, estimated from reference gene primer amplification, were obtained. Libraries were prepared by immunoSEQ multiplex PCR; TCRdb keeps only in-frame clonotypes and omits some of them. V, J and clone size were drawn from that table, and D and trimming were deduced from the DNA. The table lists about 120,000 clones, roughly 79% of them singletons. This TCR was recovered from a man between 65 and 79 years old with acute or convalescent COVID-19. The sequenced sample was peripheral blood. The chain uses TRBV7-2 and TRBJ2-3; no clear D. CDR3 nucleotide sequence: TGTGCCAGCAGCTTAGAAAGGAGCTACCCAGATACGCAGTATTTT. Amino acid sequence: CASSLERSYPDTQYF.